One and the same sample provided the 21 T cell receptor beta chains below, sequenced in a study of T cells after yellow fever vaccination. TCRdb called the 5' RACE reads again in MiXCR, with one record for every CDR3 protein. The table includes a few hundred thousand distinct CDR3 sequences, around 4.5% detected once. This specimen was PBMCs, taken 15 days after the yellow fever booster vaccination. These receptors all come from a man aged 18 to 29 who received the YFV17D yellow fever vaccine.

This clonotype was seen at least ten times. V usage is TRBV12-3 or TRBV12-4 and J usage is TRBJ2-7; D is ambiguous. The CDR3 loop spans 14 amino acids. Trimming cost V 5 bases and J 6 bases, with 17 bases left between them. CDR3 region: CASSPRAVPAEQYF. The CDR3 DNA reads TGTGCCAGCAGTCCCCGGGCTGTACCTGCCGAGCAGTACTTC.

The V and J genes are TRBV5-1 and TRBJ2-3; D is undetermined. CDR1 is SGHRS, CDR2 YFSETQ, per germline. Trimming pared 4 bases from V and 4 bases from J, leaving 10 bases between. This CDR3 spans 13 amino acids. The CDR3 reads CASSQGMADTQYF. CDR3 nucleotides: TGCGCCAGCAGCCAAGGTATGGCAGATACGCAGTATTTT.

This clonotype was picked up many times. The chain couples TRBV5-1 to TRBJ1-3; a weak D match, TRBD1 (5 bases). Germline-derived CDR1 and CDR2 are SGHRS and YFSETQ. Trimming took off 4 bases at V and 2 bases at J, with 13 bases between the two ends. The CDR3 is 15 amino acids. The CDR3 spells CASSHYGTAGNTIYF. CDR3 sequence (DNA): TGCGCCAGCAGCCACTACGGGACTGCTGGAAACACCATATATTTT.

This clonotype was recorded a few times. This sequence joins TRBV4-3 and TRBJ1-6; D gene unclear. CDR3 length: 13 residues. Germline V gene data show CDR1 as LGHNA and CDR2 as YSLEER. The V gene lost 4 bases and the J gene lost 7 bases, with 8 bases spanning the gap. The CDR3 is CASSREANSPLHF. The CDR3, as DNA: TGCGCCAGCAGCCGCGAGGCCAATTCACCCCTCCACTTT.

In this sample, this clonotype turned up many times. The CDR3 is CATSGRQGYNEQFF. DNA for the CDR3: TGTGCCACCAGTGGTCGACAGGGATACAATGAGCAGTTCTTC. The V gene is TRBV24-1, the J gene TRBJ2-1, with 7 nucleotides matching TRBD1. In germline, CDR1 is KGHDR, CDR2 SFDVKD. CDR3 length equals 14 residues. Trimming at V came to 5 bases and at J to 4 bases, leaving 4 bases not matched to a gene.

This clonotype was counted ten times or more. V usage is TRBV6-6 and J usage is TRBJ2-2; 11 nucleotides line up with TRBD2. With V trimmed by 6 bases and J by 0 bases, 6 bases remained unmatched. The CDR3 has 17 amino acids. The V gene's germline CDR1 is MNHNY and CDR2 SVGAGI (reference sequence). The CDR3 is CASRPLAGGTNTGELFF. CDR3 nucleotide sequence: TGTGCCAGCAGACCCCTAGCGGGGGGAACGAACACCGGGGAGCTGTTTTTT.

This clonotype was seen many times. The chain has TRBV5-1 and TRBJ1-2; D perhaps matches TRBD1 (6 bases). The CDR3 has 13 amino acids. Germline CDR1 reads SGHRS; CDR2 reads YFSETQ. V lost 4 bases to trimming and J lost 8 bases, with 15 bases between them. The CDR3 nucleotides are TGCGCCAGCAGCGCCGGACAGCGGGCGGGCTACACCTTC. Translation: CASSAGQRAGYTF. Using reference TRBV5-1 and TRBJ1-2 for the parts outside the CDR3, the full variable domain is KAGVTQTPRYLIKTRGQQVTLSCSPISGHRSVSWYQQTPGQGLQFLFEYFSETQRNKGNFPGRFSGRQFSNSRSEMNVSTLELGDSALYLCASSAGQRAGYTFGSGTRLTVV.

The chain employs TRBV12-3 or TRBV12-4 and TRBJ1-1; 7 nucleotides agree with TRBD1. V gave up 6 bases and J gave up 1 base; unmatched junction bases: 11. This CDR3 has 16 amino acids. The CDR3 here is CASRMYQGGGNTEAFF. The CDR3 DNA reads TGTGCCAGCAGAATGTACCAGGGGGGGGGGAACACTGAAGCTTTCTTT.

This clonotype was counted ten times or more. It is unclear where the CDR3 begins or ends on the DNA, so no DNA is shown, and the CDR3 is as TCRdb lists it. The rearrangement uses TRBV9 and TRBJ1-2; the DNA was not used to check the table's D call, TRBD1. The CDR3 is made up of 14 amino acids, end residues included. Germline CDR1 is SGDLS and CDR2 is YYNGEE. CDR3 region: CASSVGLGSPLDTF.

The CDR3 is CASSQVGRGTGRANEQFF. The DNA for the CDR3 is TGCGCCAGCAGCCAAGTTGGGAGGGGCACGGGGCGCGCCAATGAGCAGTTCTTC. This chain uses TRBV4-1 with TRBJ2-1; 7 nucleotides agree with TRBD2. Germline values: CDR1 MGHRA, CDR2 YSYEKL. The ends lost 1 base at V and 6 bases at J; junction bases unmatched: 15. The CDR3 runs to 18 residues.

This clonotype showed up just a few times. The chain has TRBV5-1 and TRBJ1-3; TRBD1 matches 7 bases. The CDR3 sequence is 16 residues long. V was pared by 0 bases and J by 0 bases, with 3 bases of the junction left unmatched. The germline V gene encodes CDR1 SGHRS and CDR2 YFSETQ. DNA of the CDR3: TGCGCCAGCAGCTTGGCCGGACAGGACTCTGGAAACACCATATATTTT. Encoded protein: CASSLAGQDSGNTIYF.

V usage is TRBV7-9 and J usage is TRBJ2-2, with 8 positions matching TRBD1. In germline, CDR1 is SEHNR, CDR2 FQNEAQ (reference sequence). The trim removed 8 bases at V and 2 bases at J, leaving 4 bases unmatched. This CDR3 region has 14 residues. DNA for the CDR3: TGTGCCAGCGAGGACAGGGCTAACACCGGGGAGCTGTTTTTT. It translates to CASEDRANTGELFF.

This clonotype was seen ten or more times. The genes are TRBV4-2 and TRBJ2-2, with D unresolved. The CDR3 length is 8 residues. CDR1 LGHNA and CDR2 YNFKEQ come from the germline V gene. In DNA form, the CDR3 reads TGTCGTATCGGGGAGCTGTTTTTT. Residues: CRIGELFF.

This clonotype showed up just a few times. The genes are TRBV5-1 and TRBJ2-2; 7 nucleotides line up with TRBD2. V trimming: 4 bases; J trimming: 1 base; junction bases outside the gene matches: 10. The CDR3 length is 17 residues. Germline V gives CDR1 SGHRS, CDR2 YFSETQ. The CDR3 nucleotides are TGCGCCAGCAGCCCACGGACTAGTGCTAGGAACACCGGGGAGCTGTTTTTT. Translated, it gives CASSPRTSARNTGELFF.

The chain carries TRBV7-9 and TRBJ2-7; D gene ambiguous. Deletions cut 5 bases from V and 0 bases from J, with 14 bases between. The germline CDR1 and CDR2 sequences are SEHNR and FQNEAQ (reference sequence). The CDR3 covers 15 residues. CDR3 protein: CASSQIKLSSYEQYF. The DNA of the CDR3 is TGTGCCAGCAGCCAAATTAAACTTAGCTCCTACGAGCAGTACTTC.

This clonotype was counted only a few times. This CDR3 reads CASSELGRKGTEAFF. CDR3 coding DNA: TGTGCCAGCAGCGAACTAGGGAGGAAGGGCACTGAAGCTTTCTTT. The chain carries TRBV5-6 and TRBJ1-1; D uncertain. The CDR3 is 15 residues long. V was shortened by 4 bases and J by 4 bases, with 17 bases between the two germline ends. Germline V gene lookup returns CDR1 SGHDT and CDR2 YYEEEE.

This chain uses TRBV12-3 or TRBV12-4 with TRBJ1-1; D is undetermined. The CDR3 contains 16 residues. V shed 5 bases and J shed 0 bases, with 16 bases lying between them. The CDR3 is CASSNFDTDMNTEAFF. The CDR3 region has the DNA TGTGCCAGCAGTAATTTCGATACAGACATGAACACTGAAGCTTTCTTT.

In this sample, this clonotype turned up many times. V and J are TRBV29-1 and TRBJ2-5; D is unclear. The CDR3 covers 13 residues. The germline gives CDR1 SQVTM, CDR2 ANQGSEA. Trimming stripped 3 bases from V and 2 bases from J, with 10 bases between. The chain's CDR3 is CSVDGWQQETQYF. CDR3 DNA: TGCAGCGTTGATGGTTGGCAGCAAGAGACCCAGTACTTC.

This clonotype was seen at least ten times. V is TRBV5-1 and J is TRBJ2-4; D is perhaps TRBD2 (6 bases). Germline V gene lookup returns CDR1 SGHRS and CDR2 YFSETQ. V was clipped by 1 base and J by 8 bases, with 13 bases between them. CDR3 length equals 14 residues. This CDR3 is CASSLLTGEDIQYF. CDR3 nucleotide sequence: TGCGCCAGCAGCTTGCTTACGGGAGAAGACATTCAGTACTTC.

The chain has TRBV18 and TRBJ1-2; D not certain. Germline loops: CDR1 KGHSH, CDR2 LQKENI. V lost 2 bases and J lost 5, with 9 bases in between. This CDR3 region has 13 residues. The CDR3 region is CASSPDAVYGYTF. CDR3 bases: TGTGCCAGCTCACCAGACGCAGTTTATGGCTACACCTTC.

This chain connects TRBV6-2 or TRBV6-3 to TRBJ2-7; TRBD2 is a possible D gene (6 bases). This CDR3 region has 15 residues. Between the trimmed V and J ends, which lost 6 bases and 2 bases, there was a span of 17 bases. Germline CDR1 MNHEY, CDR2 SVGEGT. The CDR3: CASSPRDSHAYEQYV. The CDR3 DNA reads TGTGCCAGCAGCCCCCGGGACTCCCACGCCTACGAGCAGTACGTC.